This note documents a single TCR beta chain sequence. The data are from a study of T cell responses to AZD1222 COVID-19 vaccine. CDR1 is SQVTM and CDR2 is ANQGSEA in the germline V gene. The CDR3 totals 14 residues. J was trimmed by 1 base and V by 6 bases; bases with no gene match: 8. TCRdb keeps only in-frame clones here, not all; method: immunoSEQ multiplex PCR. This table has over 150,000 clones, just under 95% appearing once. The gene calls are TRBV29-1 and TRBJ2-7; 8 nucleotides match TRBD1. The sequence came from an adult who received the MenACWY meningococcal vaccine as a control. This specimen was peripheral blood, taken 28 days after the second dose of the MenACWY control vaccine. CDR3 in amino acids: CSVTPGTGSYEQYF. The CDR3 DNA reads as TGCAGCGTCACGCCCGGGACAGGATCCTACGAGCAGTACTTC.